A selection of T cell receptor beta chains follows, all from one sample in a study of CD8+ T cells in alopecia areata. TCRdb's copy holds only in-frame clones and misses some; the assay was immunoSEQ multiplex PCR. The data show approximately 66,000 clones, 60% seen once. Sequencing used CD8+ T cells sorted from blood, obtained at week 0. Receptors were obtained from a human donor with alopecia areata. The CDR3 runs from the conserved cysteine through the conserved F or W. A D gene is named only where the DNA matches it firmly. A row's size may be missing; if present it is once, few, many or a size class.

abundance,j_gene,d_gene,v_gene,CDR3aa,CDR3nt
-,TRBJ1-2,-,TRBV28,CASLRDTTNYGYTF,TGTGCCAGCCTCCGGGACACCACTAACTATGGCTACACCTTC
-,TRBJ2-2,TRBD2,TRBV6-5,CASSYSGGVTGELFF,TGTGCCAGCAGTTACAGCGGGGGGGTCACCGGGGAGCTGTTTTTT
-,TRBJ2-4,TRBD1,TRBV6-5,CASSTHGTGRDIQYF,TGTGCCAGCAGTACCCACGGGACAGGGAGGGACATTCAGTACTTC
few,TRBJ2-1,-,TRBV29-1,CSVGLSWDTNEQFF,TGCAGCGTTGGTCTTTCCTGGGACACAAATGAGCAGTTCTTC
few,TRBJ2-1,-,TRBV5-1,CASSLEVGNEQFF,TGCGCCAGCAGCTTGGAGGTGGGCAATGAGCAGTTCTTC
few,TRBJ2-7,TRBD1,TRBV27,CASSSGTGGDEQYF,TGTGCCAGCAGTTCCGGGACAGGGGGCGACGAGCAGTACTTC
-,TRBJ1-5,-,TRBV2,CASSDPVGFSNQPQHF,TGTGCCAGCAGTGACCCAGTCGGCTTCAGCAATCAGCCCCAGCATTTT
-,TRBJ1-1,-,TRBV29-1,CSAGDTMNTEAFF,TGCAGCGCCGGGGACACAATGAACACTGAAGCTTTCTTT
few,TRBJ1-4,-,TRBV15,CATSSGGGDLVDEKLFF,TGTGCCACCAGCAGTGGGGGCGGGGACCTAGTCGATGAAAAACTGTTTTTT
once,TRBJ1-2,-,TRBV29-1,CSVRLGDYGYTF,TGCAGCGTTCGACTCGGGGACTATGGCTACACCTTC
-,TRBJ2-2,-,TRBV11-2,CASTSLFGDPSNTGELFF,TGTGCCAGCACCAGCTTATTCGGGGACCCATCGAACACCGGGGAGCTGTTTTTT
once,TRBJ2-7,-,TRBV4-1,CASSEEMAAYEQYF,TGCGCCAGCAGCGAAGAAATGGCAGCCTACGAGCAGTACTTC
-,TRBJ1-1,TRBD1,TRBV30,CAWTGGSTEAFF,TGTGCCTGGACAGGGGGAAGCACTGAAGCTTTCTTT
-,TRBJ2-3,-,TRBV29-1,CSVELGYTDTQYF,TGCAGCGTTGAGCTGGGGTATACAGATACGCAGTATTTT
-,TRBJ1-1,-,TRBV29-1,CSVEDEQGLNTEAFF,TGCAGCGTTGAAGACGAGCAGGGGTTGAACACTGAAGCTTTCTTT
-,TRBJ2-7,TRBD1,TRBV5-1,CASSTGQGAYEQYF,TGCGCCAGCAGCACGGGACAGGGGGCCTACGAGCAGTACTTC
-,TRBJ2-7,TRBD1,TRBV5-1,CASSLDRGVYEQYF,TGCGCCAGCAGCCTGGACAGGGGAGTCTACGAGCAGTACTTC
-,TRBJ1-1,-,TRBV29-1,CSARVTEAFF,TGCAGCGCCCGGGTTACTGAAGCTTTCTTT
-,TRBJ2-7,TRBD1,TRBV4-1,CASSKGQGAYEQYF,TGCGCCAGCAGCAAAGGACAGGGGGCTTACGAGCAGTACTTC
-,TRBJ1-2,-,TRBV27,CASSLQGLPHGYTF,TGTGCCAGCAGTTTACAGGGGCTTCCTCATGGCTACACCTTC
-,TRBJ2-7,TRBD2,TRBV6-1,CASSEGSGGPYEQYF,TGTGCCAGCAGTGAAGGAAGCGGGGGGCCCTACGAGCAGTACTTC
-,TRBJ2-5,TRBD1,TRBV4-3,CASSQGDREETQYF,TGCGCCAGCAGCCAAGGCGACAGGGAAGAGACCCAGTACTTC
-,TRBJ2-7,TRBD2,TRBV5-4,CASSPSGTSAYEQYF,TGTGCCAGCAGCCCTTCCGGGACTAGTGCCTACGAGCAGTACTTC
-,TRBJ2-5,TRBD2,TRBV2,CASSGTSGGFETQYF,TGTGCCAGCAGTGGGACTAGCGGGGGATTTGAGACCCAGTACTTC
-,TRBJ1-2,-,TRBV7-9,CASSISTGASNYGYTF,TGTGCCAGCAGCATCTCAACCGGGGCATCTAACTATGGCTACACCTTC
-,TRBJ2-1,TRBD2,TRBV23-1,CASSHSHQDRTSLYYNEQFF,TGCGCCAGCAGTCACTCACATCAAGATCGGACTAGCTTGTACTACAATGAGCAGTTCTTC
-,TRBJ2-7,-,TRBV7-9,CASSSGTAGHEQYF,TGTGCCAGCAGCTCCGGGACAGCGGGGCACGAGCAGTACTTC